The 18 T cell receptor beta chains in this list originate from one sample, sequenced in a study of T cells in Graves' hyperthyroidism and ophthalmopathy. The TCR beta CDR3 regions underwent amplification using RNA transcripts as the source. First-round RT-PCR targeting the TCR CDR3 was performed with the HTBI primer set. TCRdb redid the calling of the multiplex PCR reads with MiXCR, one entry per CDR3 protein. The sample records some 620,000 distinct CDR3 sequences, roughly 16% being singletons. Sequencing input: blood. The receptors shown here come from a woman in her twenties or thirties with Graves' hyperthyroidism.

Only a few counts were recorded for this clonotype. This chain joins TRBV6-2 or TRBV6-3 and TRBJ2-5, with D possibly TRBD2 on 6 matching bases. The ends were cut back, 5 bases at V and 2 bases at J, with 12 bases in the middle. Per the germline V gene, CDR1 is MNHEY and CDR2 is SVGEGT. The CDR3 sequence is 14 residues long. CDR3: CASSADYPQETQYF. DNA for the CDR3: TGTGCCAGCAGTGCGGACTACCCACAAGAGACCCAGTACTTC.

This chain connects TRBV6-6 to TRBJ2-7; D is unclear. The CDR3 spans 14 residues. Germline CDR1 is MNHNY and CDR2 is SVGAGI (reference sequence). Trimming left V 0 bases short and J 5 bases short, with 11 bases between. The CDR3 DNA reads TGTGCCAGCAGTTACTCGCGTTTCTTAAACGAGCAGTACTTC. Its translation: CASSYSRFLNEQYF.

This chain connects TRBV4-2 to TRBJ2-2, with 7 bases aligning to TRBD2. V dropped 4 bases and J dropped 0; count of bases not matched to a gene: 11. CDR1 and CDR2 (germline): LGHNA, YNFKEQ. The CDR3 spans 18 residues. CDR3 region: CASSRMGLAGANTGELFF. The CDR3, as DNA: TGTGCCAGCAGCCGCATGGGACTCGCGGGGGCGAACACCGGGGAGCTGTTTTTT.

As regards this clonotype: This sequence may be a read error, since a much larger clone differs from it by one base. V and J are TRBV12-3 or TRBV12-4 and TRBJ2-7; TRBD1 matches 8 bases. There are 15 residues in the CDR3. In DNA form, the CDR3 reads TGTGCCGGCAGTTTAAGGTGGGGACAGGTCCACGAGCAGTACTTC. It yields the protein CAGSLRWGQVHEQYF.

The J gene is TRBJ2-3, the V gene TRBV4-3; D is possibly TRBD2 (6 bases). Trimming removed 0 bases at V and 6 bases at J, with 13 bases between. The germline gives CDR1 LGHNA, CDR2 YSLEER. The CDR3 has 15 amino acids. CDR3 sequence reads: CASSQDWGESDTQYF. The CDR3, as DNA: TGCGCCAGCAGCCAAGATTGGGGGGAGTCCGATACGCAGTATTTT.

This clonotype has only a few counts. This sequence joins TRBV9 and TRBJ1-1; maybe TRBD1 (5 bases). The ends were cut back, 4 bases at V and 3 bases at J, with 13 bases in the middle. The CDR3 extends over 14 amino acids. Germline values: CDR1 SGDLS, CDR2 YYNGEE. The CDR3 is CASSTGGGDTEAFF. As DNA, the CDR3 is TGTGCCAGCAGCACCGGGGGAGGAGACACTGAAGCTTTCTTT.

The V and J genes are TRBV6-1 and TRBJ2-2, with TRBD1 matching 9 bases. V lost 6 bases, J lost 4 bases, and 15 bases stayed unmatched. In germline, CDR1 is MNHNS, CDR2 SASEGT. The CDR3 has 18 amino acids. Here the CDR3 reads CASSPRAAGTGITGELFF. The CDR3 bases are TGTGCCAGCAGCCCCAGAGCCGCGGGGACAGGGATCACCGGGGAGCTGTTTTTT.

This clonotype was detected only a few times. The genes are TRBV30 and TRBJ2-5; D might be TRBD1 (6 bases). This CDR3 comprises 12 residues. Looked up from germline, CDR1 is GTSNPN and CDR2 is SVGIG (reference sequence). The ends were cut back, 3 bases at V and 5 bases at J, with 10 bases in the middle. As DNA, the CDR3 is TGTGCCTGGAGCAGGCAGGGGGAGACCCAGTACTTC. Translation gives CAWSRQGETQYF.

This clonotype was counted ten times or more. The rearrangement links TRBV2 to TRBJ2-3, with 10 nucleotides matching TRBD2. J gave up 0 bases and V 3 bases, and 3 bases lay outside the gene matches. This CDR3 region has 16 residues. The germline V gene encodes CDR1 SNHLY and CDR2 FYNNEI. CDR3: CASSEEGLASTDTQYF. CDR3 DNA: TGTGCCAGCAGTGAGGAGGGACTAGCGAGCACAGATACGCAGTATTTT.

This clonotype was picked up many times. J is TRBJ2-1 and V is TRBV7-2, with 10 bases identical to TRBD2. Germline-derived CDR1 and CDR2 are SGHTA and FQGNSA. V was clipped by 2 bases and J by 1 base; unmatched bases: 8. The CDR3 consists of 18 residues. CDR3 DNA: TGTGCCAGCAGCTTAACCCCTAGCGGGAGTAGGTCCTACAATGAGCAGTTCTTC. Translating it yields CASSLTPSGSRSYNEQFF.

At least ten counts were recorded for this clonotype. V gene TRBV5-8 combines with J gene TRBJ2-7; TRBD2 is a possible D gene (5 bases). The CDR3 extends over 14 amino acids. Germline CDR1 and CDR2: SGHTS and YDEGEE. V was shortened by 5 bases and J by 2 bases, with 14 bases between the two germline ends. CDR3 DNA sequence: TGTGCCAGCAGGCCCCGAGGAGGCGCCTACGAGCAGTACTTC. It specifies CASRPRGGAYEQYF.

This clonotype was seen many times. CDR3: CASSPGTDEQFF. The CDR3 region has the DNA TGTGCCAGCTCACCAGGGACGGATGAGCAGTTCTTC. V and J are TRBV18 and TRBJ2-1, with D possibly being TRBD1 or TRBD2 (5 bases each). Germline CDR1 is KGHSH and CDR2 is LQKENI. Trimming stripped 2 bases from V and 8 bases from J, with 7 bases between. The CDR3 has 12 amino acids.

In this sample, this clonotype turned up a few times. A much bigger clone sits one base away, suggesting this may be a read error. This chain connects TRBV28 to TRBJ2-5; 10 bases align to TRBD2. CDR1 and CDR2 (germline): MDHEN, SYDVKM. This CDR3 has 18 residues. CDR3 nucleotides: TGTGCCAGCAGTTTCGGAGGTTACGGGCTAGCGGGAGAAGAGACCCAGTGCTTC. Protein product: CASSFGGYGLAGEETQCF.

This clonotype was seen many times. The chain is built from TRBV28 and TRBJ1-6; D ambiguous. Trimming shortened V by 1 base and J by 8 bases, and 12 bases separated the two germline ends. CDR1 is MDHEN and CDR2 is SYDVKM in the germline V gene. This CDR3 is 15 amino acids long. The CDR3 DNA is TGTGCCAGCAGTTTATCCAGCAGGTCCCATTCACCCCTCCACTTT. This encodes CASSLSSRSHSPLHF. The entire variable domain, with the rest obtained from reference TRBV28 and TRBJ1-6, is as follows: DVKVTQSSRYLVKRTGEKVFLECVQDMDHENMFWYRQDPGLGLRLIYFSYDVKMKEKGDIPEGYSVSREKKERFSLILESASTNQTSMYLCASSLSSRSHSPLHFGNGTRLTVT.

This clonotype has ten or more counts. The J gene is TRBJ2-1, the V gene TRBV7-9; D remains ambiguous. Trimming removed 3 bases at V and 8 bases at J, with 11 bases between. The germline CDR1 and CDR2 sequences are SEHNR and FQNEAQ (reference sequence). The CDR3 runs 13 residues. The DNA for the CDR3 is TGTGCCAGCAGCTTTGCGTCCTTCGATGAGCAGTTCTTC. Translating it yields CASSFASFDEQFF.

The V call is TRBV20-1, the J call TRBJ1-2; a possible D gene is TRBD1 (6 bases). The V gene lost 6 bases and the J gene lost 3 bases, with 14 bases spanning the gap. The length of the CDR3 is 13 residues. CDR1 is DFQATT and CDR2 is SNEGSKA in the germline V gene (reference sequence). The CDR3 DNA follows: TGCAGTGCCCGAAACAGGGTCGACTATGGCTACACCTTC. Its translation is CSARNRVDYGYTF.

This clonotype has a handful of counts. This chain joins TRBV20-1 and TRBJ2-4; 9 bases align to TRBD2. CDR1 is DFQATT, CDR2 SNEGSKA, per germline (reference sequence). Germline trimming cut 0 bases from V and 2 bases from J; bases unmatched to any gene: 11. The CDR3 totals 18 residues. CDR3 nucleotide sequence: TGCAGTGCTAGAGATAGGGGGGGGAGCGGGAGGTCCAAAAACATTCAGTACTTC. Protein sequence: CSARDRGGSGRSKNIQYF.

In this sample, this clonotype turned up many times. An end of the junction does not agree with germline; a read error may underlie this. The CDR3 coding sequence is TGTGTCAGCAGCGGGACCACAGATACGCAGTATTTT. The encoded protein is CVSSGTTDTQYF. The rearrangement links TRBV2 to TRBJ2-3; TRBD2 matches 7 bases. There are 12 residues in the CDR3. From germline, CDR1 is SNHLY and CDR2 FYNNEI.